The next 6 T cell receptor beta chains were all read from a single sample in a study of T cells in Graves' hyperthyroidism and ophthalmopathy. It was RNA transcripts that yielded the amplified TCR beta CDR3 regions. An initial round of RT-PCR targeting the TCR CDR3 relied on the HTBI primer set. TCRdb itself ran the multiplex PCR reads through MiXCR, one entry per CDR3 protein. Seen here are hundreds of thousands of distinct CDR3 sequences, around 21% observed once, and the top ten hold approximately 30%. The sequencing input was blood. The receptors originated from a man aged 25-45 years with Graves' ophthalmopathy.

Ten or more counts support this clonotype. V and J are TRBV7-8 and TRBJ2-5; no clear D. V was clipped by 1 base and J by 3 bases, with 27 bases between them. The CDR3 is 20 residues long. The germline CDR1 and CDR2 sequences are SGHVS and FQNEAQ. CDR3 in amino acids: CASSLVGLEVLNSGKETQYF. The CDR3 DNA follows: TGTGCCAGCAGCTTAGTCGGCTTGGAAGTACTAAATAGTGGAAAAGAGACCCAGTACTTC.

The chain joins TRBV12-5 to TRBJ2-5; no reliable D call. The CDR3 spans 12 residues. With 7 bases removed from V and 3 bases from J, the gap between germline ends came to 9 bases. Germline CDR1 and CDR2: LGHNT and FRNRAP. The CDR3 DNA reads TGTGCTAGTGCCTGGGGTAAAGAGACCCAGTACTTC. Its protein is CASAWGKETQYF. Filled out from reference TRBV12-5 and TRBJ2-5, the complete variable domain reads DARVTQTPRHKVTEMGQEVTMRCQPILGHNTVFWYRQTMMQGLELLAYFRNRAPLDDSGMPKDRFSAEMPDATLATLKIQPSEPRDSAVYFCASAWGKETQYFGPGTRLLVL.

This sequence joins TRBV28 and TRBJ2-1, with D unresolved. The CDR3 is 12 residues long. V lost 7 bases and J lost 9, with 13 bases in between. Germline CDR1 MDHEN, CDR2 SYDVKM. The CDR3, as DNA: TGTGCCAGCACTCTAGAAGCAAGTGAGCAGTTCTTC. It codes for CASTLEASEQFF.

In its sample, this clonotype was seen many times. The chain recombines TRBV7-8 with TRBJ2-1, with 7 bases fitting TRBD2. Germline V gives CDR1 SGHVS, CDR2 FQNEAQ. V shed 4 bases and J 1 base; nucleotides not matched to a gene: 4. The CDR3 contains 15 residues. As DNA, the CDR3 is TGTGCCAGCAGCTATACTAGCGAGTCCTACAATGAGCAGTTCTTC. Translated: CASSYTSESYNEQFF.

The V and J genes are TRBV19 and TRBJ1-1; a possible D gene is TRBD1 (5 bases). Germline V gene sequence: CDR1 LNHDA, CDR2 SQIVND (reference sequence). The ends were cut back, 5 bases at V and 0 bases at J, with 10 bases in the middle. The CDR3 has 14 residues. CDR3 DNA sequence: TGTGCCAGTAGTCGGGGGAACATGAACACTGAAGCTTTCTTT. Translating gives CASSRGNMNTEAFF.

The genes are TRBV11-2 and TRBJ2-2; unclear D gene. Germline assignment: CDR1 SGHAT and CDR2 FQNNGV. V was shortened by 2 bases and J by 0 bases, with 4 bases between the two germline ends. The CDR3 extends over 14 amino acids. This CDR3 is CASSLYPNTGELFF. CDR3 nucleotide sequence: TGTGCCAGCAGCTTATATCCGAACACCGGGGAGCTGTTTTTT.